One and the same sample provided the 5 T cell receptor beta chains below, sequenced in a study of CD8+ T cells in alopecia areata. Treatment denoted: oral pan-JAK inhibitor, 5-10 mg twice daily. Reverse transcribed after extraction, RNA yielded cDNA as the sequencing template. The assay was immunoSEQ multiplex PCR, and TCRdb's table has in-frame clones only and misses some. The table has about 100,000 clones, about 61% seen once. This specimen was CD8+ T cells sorted from blood, taken between weeks 55 and 65, from a patient treated with tofacitinib. The receptors shown here come from a human donor with alopecia areata.

V usage is TRBV5-6 and J usage is TRBJ2-7, with D maybe TRBD2 (5 bases). Germline V gives CDR1 SGHDT, CDR2 YYEEEE. The CDR3 has 15 amino acids. The ends were cut back, 2 bases at V and 0 bases at J, with 12 bases in the middle. CDR3 residues: CASSFLEVSSYEQYF. In DNA, the CDR3 is TGTGCCAGCAGCTTTCTGGAGGTTAGCTCCTACGAGCAGTACTTC.

V is TRBV4-1 and J is TRBJ1-1; D uncertain. CDR1 and CDR2 (germline): MGHRA, YSYEKL. The CDR3 runs 17 residues. Trimming removed 1 base at V and 4 bases at J, with 19 bases between. The CDR3 sequence is CASSQVVGGVETTEAFF. The CDR3 region has the DNA TGCGCCAGCAGCCAAGTGGTTGGCGGGGTGGAGACCACTGAAGCTTTCTTT.

The chain joins TRBV7-6 to TRBJ2-1, with 10 bases fitting TRBD1. V trimming: 5 bases; J trimming: 2 bases; junction bases outside the gene matches: 3. CDR1 and CDR2 from the germline V gene are SGHVS and FNYEAQ. CDR3 size: 15 residues. The CDR3 protein is CASSPGTGAYNEQFF. In nucleotides, the CDR3 is TGTGCCAGCAGCCCCGGGACAGGGGCCTACAATGAGCAGTTCTTC.

The chain is built from TRBV5-6 and TRBJ1-5; D not resolved. V dropped 1 base and J dropped 6 bases, with 5 bases sitting between them. Germline V CDR1 and CDR2: SGHDT, YYEEEE. This CDR3 contains 12 residues. This chain's CDR3 is CASSLWAQPQHF. CDR3 DNA sequence: TGTGCCAGCAGCTTGTGGGCTCAGCCCCAGCATTTT.

The V gene is TRBV12-5, the J gene TRBJ1-4; D is perhaps TRBD1 (6 bases). Deletions cut 6 bases from V and 8 bases from J, with 16 bases between. The V gene's germline CDR1 is LGHNT and CDR2 FRNRAP. The CDR3 totals 14 residues. The CDR3 is CASGIEDRYEKLFF. CDR3 DNA: TGTGCTAGTGGCATCGAGGACAGATACGAAAAACTGTTTTTT.